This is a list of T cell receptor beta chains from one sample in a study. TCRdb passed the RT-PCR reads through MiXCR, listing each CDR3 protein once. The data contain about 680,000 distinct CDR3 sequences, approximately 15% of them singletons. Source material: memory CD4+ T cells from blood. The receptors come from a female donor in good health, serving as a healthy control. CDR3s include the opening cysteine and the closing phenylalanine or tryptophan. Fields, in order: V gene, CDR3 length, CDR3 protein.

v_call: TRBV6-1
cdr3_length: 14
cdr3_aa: CASSEQGAGETQYF

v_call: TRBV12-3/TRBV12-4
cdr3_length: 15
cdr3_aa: CASSFSQGQYNEQFF

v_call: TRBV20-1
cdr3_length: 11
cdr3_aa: CSASDRNEAFF

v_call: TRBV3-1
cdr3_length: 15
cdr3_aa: CASSKLAGGGNEQFF

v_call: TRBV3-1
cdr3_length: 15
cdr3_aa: CASSATQNTYNEQFF

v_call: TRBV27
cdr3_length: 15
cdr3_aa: CASSLSGTTHYEQYF

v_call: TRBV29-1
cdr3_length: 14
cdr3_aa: CSGGPTGVNYGYTF

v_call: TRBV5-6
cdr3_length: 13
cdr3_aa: CASSPVTGDGYTF

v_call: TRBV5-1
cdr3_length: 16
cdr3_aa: CASSLGVSYSTDTQYF

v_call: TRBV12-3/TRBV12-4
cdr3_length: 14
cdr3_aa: CASSSGPTNRGYTF

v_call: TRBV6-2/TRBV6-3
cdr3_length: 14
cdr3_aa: CASVSGGLPETQYF

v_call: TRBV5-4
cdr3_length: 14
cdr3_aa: CASSLAGSRETQYF

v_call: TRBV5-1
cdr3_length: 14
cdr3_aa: CASSLIDSGTEAFF

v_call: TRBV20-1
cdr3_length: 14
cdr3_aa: CSASEGTDNQPQHF

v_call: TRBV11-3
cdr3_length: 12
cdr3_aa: CASSLDRDTQYF

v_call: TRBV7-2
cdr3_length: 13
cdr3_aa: CASSLARGGPQHF

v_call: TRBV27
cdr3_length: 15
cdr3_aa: CASSLSATTHQPQHF

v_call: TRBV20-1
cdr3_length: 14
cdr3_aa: CSARVIGYSYEQYF

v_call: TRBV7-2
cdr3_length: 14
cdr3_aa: CASSRKGGTDTQYF

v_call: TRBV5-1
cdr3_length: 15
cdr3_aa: CASSLDVAAYNEQFF

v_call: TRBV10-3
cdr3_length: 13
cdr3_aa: CAIRGPGSFGYTF

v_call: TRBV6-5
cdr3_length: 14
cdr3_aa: CASSYTGTSGSFFF

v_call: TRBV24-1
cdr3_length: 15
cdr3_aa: CATSDSRTNTGELFF

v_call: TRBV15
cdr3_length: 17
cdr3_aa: CATSRKDPQVYSYEQYF

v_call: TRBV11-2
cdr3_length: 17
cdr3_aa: CASSYGVARSGPYEQYF

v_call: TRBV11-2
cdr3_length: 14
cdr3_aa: CASSSTSGSYEQFF

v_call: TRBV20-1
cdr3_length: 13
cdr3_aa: CSAADSSTDTQYF

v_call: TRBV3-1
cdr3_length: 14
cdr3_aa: CASSQETLGVGYTF

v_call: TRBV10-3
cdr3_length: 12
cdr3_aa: CAASGRVYEQYF

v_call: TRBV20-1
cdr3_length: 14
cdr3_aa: CSATPGLAAETQYF

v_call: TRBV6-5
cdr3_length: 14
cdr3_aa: CASSYSVGVREQYF

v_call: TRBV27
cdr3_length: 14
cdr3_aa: CASSLVGARSEAFF

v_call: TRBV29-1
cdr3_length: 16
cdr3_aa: CSVDRWDRGVWETQYF

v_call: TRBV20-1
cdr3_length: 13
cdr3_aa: CSARGTGNQPQHF

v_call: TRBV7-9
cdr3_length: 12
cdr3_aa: CASSLAEGDYTF

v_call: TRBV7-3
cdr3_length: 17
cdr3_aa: CASSLGGGLHSTDTQYF

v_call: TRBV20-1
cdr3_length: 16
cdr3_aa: CSARGAGTDLTGELFF

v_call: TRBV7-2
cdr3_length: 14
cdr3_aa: CASSQDRAVIGYTF

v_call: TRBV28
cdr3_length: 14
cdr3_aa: CASRTGTGYYEQYF

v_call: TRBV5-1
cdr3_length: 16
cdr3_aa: CASSSLGGASGNTIYF

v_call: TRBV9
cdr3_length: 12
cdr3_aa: CASPQGVNEQFF